This passage covers 14 T cell receptor beta chains from one sample sequenced in a study of response to subunit inactivated influenza vaccine. TCRdb called the RT-PCR reads again in MiXCR, with one record for every CDR3 protein. The data hold almost 250,000 distinct CDR3 sequences, with 9% to 15% observed a single time. Sequencing used non-naive T cells sorted from PBMCs, obtained 14 to 15 days before vaccination. The source of these receptors is a man between 50 and 59 years old who received an inactivated influenza vaccine.

The gene calls are TRBV27 and TRBJ2-7; 11 bases are shared with TRBD2. The CDR3 has 16 residues. Trimming removed 3 bases from V and 4 bases from J; junction bases left unmatched: 8. Germline V gene data show CDR1 as MNHEY and CDR2 as SMNVEV (reference sequence). CDR3 loop: CASSFSLAGGSYEQYF. The DNA for the CDR3 is TGTGCCAGCAGTTTTTCGCTAGCGGGGGGATCATACGAGCAGTACTTC.

This clonotype has more than one count but fewer than ten. This rearrangement joins TRBV10-3 to TRBJ2-7; 8 nucleotides match TRBD1. CDR3 length equals 14 residues. The trim removed 7 bases at V and 3 bases at J, leaving 8 bases unmatched. CDR1 and CDR2 from the germline V gene are ENHRY and SYGVKD. CDR3: CAIIGQGMNYEQYF. The CDR3 DNA reads TGTGCCATCATCGGACAGGGAATGAACTACGAGCAGTACTTC.

In its sample, this clonotype was seen many times. This rearrangement joins TRBV10-2 to TRBJ1-1, with D possibly being TRBD1 (5 bases). Germline values: CDR1 WSHSY, CDR2 SAAADI. CDR3 size: 13 residues. V was clipped by 10 bases and J by 3 bases, with 15 bases between them. The CDR3 bases are TGCGCCACCACTATGGGGGATCACACTGAAGCTTTCTTT. Its translation: CATTMGDHTEAFF.

The chain couples TRBV29-1 to TRBJ1-1; 7 positions match TRBD1. CDR3 size: 14 residues. The J segment lost 1 base and the V segment lost 5 bases, leaving 7 bases of the junction unmatched. Germline CDR1 SQVTM, CDR2 ANQGSEA. CDR3 sequence reads: CSVRGRQGNTEAFF. CDR3 DNA: TGCAGCGTTCGGGGGAGACAGGGGAACACTGAAGCTTTCTTT.

V and J are TRBV15 and TRBJ1-5; D is ambiguous. The CDR3 is made up of 13 amino acids. From germline, CDR1 is LNHNV and CDR2 YYDKDF (reference sequence). V lost 0 bases and J 7 bases, leaving 7 bases between the germline ends. The CDR3 sequence is CATSREGGQPQHF. The CDR3 bases are TGTGCCACCAGCAGAGAGGGAGGCCAGCCCCAGCATTTT.

J is TRBJ2-5 and V is TRBV5-1; D is perhaps TRBD1 or TRBD2 (5 bases each). V was pared by 3 bases and J by 2 bases, with 14 bases between. The germline V gene has CDR1 SGHRS and CDR2 YFSETQ. The CDR3 consists of 15 residues. In DNA, the CDR3 is TGCGCCAGCAGCTATAATGGGGGTCGTCAAGAGACCCAGTACTTC. It is translated as CASSYNGGRQETQYF.

The V call is TRBV29-1, the J call TRBJ1-2; 7 nucleotides align to TRBD1. Unmatched junction bases numbered 16, after V lost 5 bases and J lost 4 bases. The germline CDR1 and CDR2 sequences are SQVTM and ANQGSEA. There are 16 residues in the CDR3. The CDR3 is CSVLNRAGGGGYGYTF. The CDR3 region has the DNA TGCAGCGTTCTGAACAGGGCAGGGGGAGGGGGCTATGGCTACACCTTC. Filled out from reference TRBV29-1 and TRBJ1-2, the complete variable domain reads SAVISQKPSRDICQRGTSLTIQCQVDSQVTMMFWYRQQPGQSLTLIATANQGSEATYESGFVIDKFPISRPNLTFSTLTVSNMSPEDSSIYLCSVLNRAGGGGYGYTFGSGTRLTVV.

This clonotype was seen a few times. The chain uses TRBV20-1 and TRBJ2-2; 8 bases are a match to TRBD1. Unmatched junction bases numbered 9, after V lost 3 bases and J lost 6 bases. The germline gives CDR1 DFQATT, CDR2 SNEGSKA (reference sequence). The CDR3 consists of 15 residues. CDR3: CSASRPGGEAGELFF. In DNA form, the CDR3 reads TGCAGTGCTAGCCGACCAGGGGGCGAGGCCGGGGAGCTGTTTTTT.

The rearrangement uses TRBV20-1 and TRBJ2-3, with 14 positions matching TRBD2. V lost 3 bases and J lost 1; bases outside the gene matches: 3. Germline loops: CDR1 DFQATT, CDR2 SNEGSKA (reference sequence). This CDR3 has 16 residues. The CDR3 DNA reads TGCAGTGCTAGGGGGGGACTAGCGGGAGGCACAGATACGCAGTATTTT. It translates to CSARGGLAGGTDTQYF.

A few counts support this clonotype. The V and J genes are TRBV4-1 and TRBJ1-1, with D hard to call. Trimming shortened V by 6 bases and J by 3 bases, and 11 bases separated the two germline ends. The CDR3 extends over 13 amino acids. In germline, CDR1 is MGHRA, CDR2 YSYEKL. Here the CDR3 DNA reads TGCGCCAGCAGAAAAGTTTTCGACACTGAAGCTTTCTTT. Translating gives CASRKVFDTEAFF.

This clonotype turned up a few times. V is TRBV6-1 and J is TRBJ2-2; a weak D match, TRBD1 (5 bases). This CDR3 comprises 15 residues. The V gene lost 5 bases and the J gene lost 6 bases, with 16 bases spanning the gap. CDR1 and CDR2 from the germline V gene are MNHNS and SASEGT. The CDR3 region has the DNA TGTGCCAGCAGTCCTGGGGCCCTTCTGGCCGGGGAGCTGTTTTTT. Its protein product is CASSPGALLAGELFF.

V usage is TRBV5-1 and J usage is TRBJ2-7; D is undetermined. CDR1 is SGHRS, CDR2 YFSETQ, per germline. This CDR3 has 13 amino acids. Trimming pared 3 bases from V and 6 bases from J, leaving 13 bases between. The CDR3 bases are TGCGCCAGCAGCTCTGGACGGCTCTCCGAGCAGTACTTC. This codes for CASSSGRLSEQYF.

The chain recombines TRBV7-6 with TRBJ2-7; tentatively, D is TRBD2 (5 bases). Between the trimmed V and J ends, which lost 0 bases and 3 bases, there was a span of 15 bases. The CDR3 covers 16 residues. Germline V gene sequence: CDR1 SGHVS, CDR2 FNYEAQ. CDR3 in amino acids: CASSLARANLGYEQYF. The DNA for the CDR3 is TGTGCCAGCAGCTTAGCGCGGGCGAACTTGGGCTACGAGCAGTACTTC.

This chain uses TRBV7-6 with TRBJ2-3; possible D gene TRBD1, 6 bases. Trimming left V 2 bases short and J 6 bases short, with 15 bases between. The CDR3 loop spans 15 amino acids. Germline V CDR1 and CDR2: SGHVS, FNYEAQ. This CDR3 is CASSLSRQVQDTQYF. CDR3 coding DNA: TGTGCCAGCAGCTTAAGTAGACAGGTGCAGGATACGCAGTATTTT.